These 3 T cell receptor beta chains were all obtained from the same sample, sequenced in a study of T cells after yellow fever vaccination. TCRdb re-analysed the 5' RACE reads in MiXCR, keeping a single row per CDR3 protein. The sample comprises a few hundred thousand distinct CDR3 sequences, 13% of which are singletons, and roughly 0.5% rests with the top ten. Sequenced here: CD4+ T cells sorted from PBMCs, sampled 45 days after the yellow fever booster vaccination. All receptors come from a man aged 30-40 years who received the YFV17D yellow fever vaccine.

The chain carries TRBV28 and TRBJ1-4; 7 nucleotides agree with TRBD1. CDR1 and CDR2 (germline): MDHEN, SYDVKM. The CDR3 extends over 15 amino acids. With V trimmed by 5 bases and J by 7 bases, 10 bases remained unmatched. This CDR3 reads CASSQTTGLIEKLFF. Here the CDR3 DNA reads TGTGCCAGCAGTCAGACGACAGGGTTGATTGAAAAACTGTTTTTT.

This clonotype was counted ten times or more. The rearrangement joins TRBV10-1 to TRBJ2-3; TRBD2 agrees at 9 bases. The J segment lost 7 bases and the V segment lost 2 bases, leaving 7 bases of the junction unmatched. Looked up from germline, CDR1 is WNHNN and CDR2 is SYGVQD (reference sequence). The CDR3 is 15 amino acids. The CDR3 is CASSEAGGRDYTQYF. DNA of the CDR3: TGCGCCAGCAGTGAGGCCGGCGGGAGGGACTATACGCAGTATTTT.

The V call is TRBV6-2 or TRBV6-3, the J call TRBJ1-4, with D hard to call. Between the trimmed V and J ends, which lost 2 bases and 8 bases, there was a span of 6 bases. Germline V gene data show CDR1 as MNHEY and CDR2 as SVGEGT. The CDR3 is made up of 12 amino acids. CDR3 in DNA: TGTGCCAGCAGTTACGGAAGGGAAAAACTGTTTTTT. This codes for CASSYGREKLFF.